Shown below are 30 T cell receptor beta chains from a single sample sequenced in a study of blood T cell repertoires in COVID-19. Sequenced by immunoSEQ multiplex PCR; TCRdb stores in-frame clones only, minus some. Of tens of thousands of clones in the sample, 88% were seen once. The sample consisted of peripheral blood. These TCRs come from a man in his 70s with acute or convalescent COVID-19.

CDR3 nucleotide sequence: TGTGCCACATCCCGGCAGGGGTTCCAAGAGACCCAGTACTTC. Its translation is CATSRQGFQETQYF. The chain combines TRBV7-2 with TRBJ2-5; a possible D gene is TRBD1 (6 bases). The CDR3 covers 14 residues. Deletions cut 10 bases from V and 1 base from J, with 16 bases between. CDR1 is SGHTA and CDR2 is FQGNSA in the germline V gene.

This clone was recorded a few times. J is TRBJ2-4 and V is TRBV5-4, with D possibly being TRBD2 (6 bases). The CDR3 length is 14 residues. CDR1 is SGHNT and CDR2 is YYREEE in the germline V gene (reference sequence). Trimming removed 0 bases from V and 8 bases from J, with 12 bases in between. The CDR3 sequence: CASSLAQGGDIQYF. CDR3 nucleotides: TGTGCCAGCAGCTTGGCTCAGGGCGGGGACATTCAGTACTTC. Filled out from reference TRBV5-4 and TRBJ2-4, the complete variable domain reads ETGVTQSPTHLIKTRGQQVTLRCSSQSGHNTVSWYQQALGQGPQFIFQYYREEENGRGNFPPRFSGLQFPNYSSELNVNALELDDSALYLCASSLAQGGDIQYFGAGTRLSVL.

V and J are TRBV27 and TRBJ2-7; possibly TRBD1 for D (5 bases). Germline assignment: CDR1 MNHEY and CDR2 SMNVEV (reference sequence). CDR3 length: 14 residues. V was cut by 6 bases and J by 3 bases, with 15 bases left in between. DNA of the CDR3: TGTGCCAGCAGCCGCGCTCAGGGATACTACGAGCAGTACTTC. It codes for CASSRAQGYYEQYF.

This clone was seen only once. V gene TRBV9 combines with J gene TRBJ2-7, with TRBD1 identical over 9 bases. The ends lost 0 bases at V and 5 bases at J; junction bases unmatched: 3. CDR3 length: 14 amino acids. Germline V CDR1 and CDR2: SGDLS, YYNGEE. The CDR3 region has the DNA TGTGCCAGCAGCGTAGCTACAGGGGGCGACGAGCAGTACTTC. Residues: CASSVATGGDEQYF.

The chain links TRBV24-1 to TRBJ2-3; 11 bases fit TRBD2. The V and J ends lost 5 bases and 1 base, in that order; junction bases with no gene match: 4. Germline V gene lookup returns CDR1 KGHDR and CDR2 SFDVKD. The CDR3 runs 16 residues. The CDR3 DNA sequence: TGTGCCACCAGTGGTCCGACTAGCGGGGGCACAGATACGCAGTATTTT. It encodes CATSGPTSGGTDTQYF.

This rearrangement joins TRBV21-1 to TRBJ2-3; the table's D call, TRBD1, has no DNA check behind it. TRBV21-1 is listed as a pseudogene. This CDR3 comprises 15 residues. Written as DNA, the CDR3 is TGTGCCAGCAGCCCGAAATGGCTTTCCACAGATACGCAGTATTTT. Protein sequence: CASSPKWLSTDTQYF.

This clone was observed once. This chain uses TRBV25-1 with TRBJ1-1, with D tentatively TRBD1 (5 bases). Germline V gives CDR1 MGHDK, CDR2 SYGVNS. Trimming took off 7 bases at V and 2 bases at J, with 8 bases between the two ends. This CDR3 is built from 12 residues. Here the CDR3 reads CASTQGNTEAFF. For the CDR3, the DNA is TGTGCCAGCACCCAGGGAAACACTGAAGCTTTCTTT.

The V and J genes are TRBV27 and TRBJ1-3, with 9 positions matching TRBD1. The V segment lost 5 bases and the J segment 0 bases; nucleotides outside the gene matches: 8. The CDR3 is 17 amino acids. CDR1 is MNHEY, CDR2 SMNVEV, per germline (reference sequence). CDR3 bases: TGTGCCAGCAGTCCCCACCGGGACAGGGACTCTGGAAACACCATATATTTT. The encoded protein is CASSPHRDRDSGNTIYF.

The chain recombines TRBV14 with TRBJ1-1; D is perhaps TRBD1 (6 bases). V shed 4 bases and J shed 5 bases, with 14 bases lying between them. The CDR3 extends over 14 amino acids. Germline lookup yields CDR1 SGHDN and CDR2 FVKESK. The CDR3 DNA is TGTGCCAGCAGCCGCGTAGGGGGGGGAACTGAAGCTTTCTTT. Protein: CASSRVGGGTEAFF.

The chain combines TRBV12-3 or TRBV12-4 with TRBJ2-1, with 9 bases lining up with TRBD2. V shed 2 bases and J 7 bases; nucleotides not matched to a gene: 0. CDR3 size: 13 residues. The CDR3 spells CASSLLAGNEQFF. The CDR3 nucleotides read TGTGCCAGCAGTTTACTAGCGGGGAATGAGCAGTTCTTC.

The J gene is TRBJ2-2, the V gene TRBV7-2, with D perhaps TRBD1 (5 bases). CDR1 SGHTA and CDR2 FQGNSA come from the germline V gene. This CDR3 has 14 residues. V was pared by 2 bases and J by 4 bases, with 8 bases between. The CDR3 here is CASSLSRATGELFF. CDR3 sequence (DNA): TGTGCCAGCAGCTTAAGCAGGGCCACCGGGGAGCTGTTTTTT.

The sample holds one count of this clone. This rearrangement joins TRBV6-5 to TRBJ2-7; 9 positions agree with TRBD2. The germline CDR1 and CDR2 sequences are MNHEY and SVGAGI. CDR3 length: 13 amino acids. The junction had 1 base not matched to a gene; V was cut back by 6 bases and J by 1 base. CDR3 in DNA: TGTGCCAGCAGGACTAGCGGATCCTACGAGCAGTACTTC. Protein: CASRTSGSYEQYF.

This chain uses TRBV5-4 with TRBJ1-1, with 8 bases that match TRBD1. From germline, CDR1 is SGHNT and CDR2 YYREEE (reference sequence). This CDR3 region has 14 residues. Trimming cost V 6 bases and J 0 bases; bases outside gene matches: 4. CDR3 region: CASTEQGVNTEAFF. CDR3 DNA sequence: TGTGCCAGCACCGAACAGGGGGTGAACACTGAAGCTTTCTTT.

The chain joins TRBV10-3 to TRBJ1-5; tentative D call: TRBD1 (5 bases). Germline lookup yields CDR1 ENHRY and CDR2 SYGVKD. Between the trimmed V and J ends, which lost 10 bases and 4 bases, there was a span of 14 bases. The CDR3 runs to 13 residues. The CDR3 DNA follows: TGTGCCACGAACCAGGGCCTAAATCAGCCCCAGCATTTT. As protein: CATNQGLNQPQHF.

The CDR3 bases are TGTGCCAGCAGTACCGGACAGGGGACGGGTAATTCACCCCTCCACTTT. The encoded protein is CASSTGQGTGNSPLHF. This chain connects TRBV28 to TRBJ1-6; 9 positions match TRBD1. The length of the CDR3 is 16 residues. J lost 6 bases, V lost 5 bases, and 8 bases had no gene match. From germline, CDR1 is MDHEN and CDR2 SYDVKM.

The chain uses TRBV5-5 and TRBJ1-4; D is ambiguous. This CDR3 contains 14 residues. The V and J ends lost 5 bases and 7 bases respectively, with 15 bases between them. The germline CDR1 and CDR2 sequences are SGHKS and YYEKEE (reference sequence). CDR3 in DNA: TGTGCCAGCAGGCATCCGGTAGGCGGTGAAAAACTGTTTTTT. Its protein is CASRHPVGGEKLFF.

The rearrangement joins TRBV7-9 to TRBJ1-6; no firm D call. CDR3 length: 15 residues. In germline, CDR1 is SEHNR, CDR2 FQNEAQ (reference sequence). The germline V and J ends were trimmed by 5 bases and 0 bases, with 8 bases remaining between them. For the CDR3, the DNA is TGTGCCAGCAGCCACGGGGACTCCTATAATTCACCCCTCCACTTT. Translated, it gives CASSHGDSYNSPLHF.

V is TRBV4-3 and J is TRBJ1-2; 12 positions match TRBD1. CDR3 length: 17 amino acids. Germline V gene data show CDR1 as LGHNA and CDR2 as YSLEER. Unmatched junction bases numbered 10, after V lost 1 base and J lost 7 bases. The CDR3 loop is CASSQGLTGQGAFGYTF. The CDR3 DNA reads as TGCGCCAGCAGCCAAGGTCTTACGGGACAGGGGGCGTTTGGCTACACCTTC.

The J gene is TRBJ1-1, the V gene TRBV18; D is possibly TRBD1 (6 bases). Germline lookup yields CDR1 KGHSH and CDR2 LQKENI. V dropped 4 bases and J dropped 0 bases, with 12 bases sitting between them. The CDR3 is 15 residues long. The CDR3 coding sequence is TGTGCCAGCTCACTCGGACAGATTTTGAACACTGAAGCTTTCTTT. Amino acid sequence: CASSLGQILNTEAFF. The full variable domain, its missing parts supplied by reference TRBV18 and TRBJ1-1, is NAGVMQNPRHLVRRRGQEARLRCSPMKGHSHVYWYRQLPEEGLKFMVYLQKENIIDESGMPKERFSAEFPKEGPSILRIQQVVRGDSAAYFCASSLGQILNTEAFFGQGTRLTVV.

This chain connects TRBV7-2 to TRBJ1-3, with D tentatively TRBD1 (6 bases). The CDR3 has 15 residues. V was cut by 5 bases and J by 1 base, with 12 bases left in between. Germline CDR1 and CDR2: SGHTA and FQGNSA. CDR3 sequence reads: CASSLGQFSGNTIYF. DNA of the CDR3: TGTGCCAGCAGCCTGGGACAATTTTCTGGAAACACCATATATTTT.

The V call is TRBV3-1 (or the pseudogene TRBV3-2), the J call TRBJ2-1, with D perhaps matching TRBD2 (6 bases). Germline V CDR1 and CDR2: LGHDT, YNNKEL (reference sequence). The CDR3 consists of 12 residues. The V and J ends lost 5 bases and 13 bases respectively, with 15 bases between them. The CDR3 region is CASSFKDYTQFF. CDR3 DNA sequence: TGTGCCAGCAGCTTCAAGGACTATACCCAGTTCTTC.

To note about this clone: Germline and junction disagree at one end, which may indicate a read error. The J gene is TRBJ2-7, the V gene TRBV2, with D hard to call. Germline-derived CDR1 and CDR2 are SNHLY and FYNNEI. There are 11 residues in the CDR3. CDR3 bases: TGTGCCAGCAGTGTAACAGCAGTGCCTATCTTC. This codes for CASSVTAVPIF.

The chain links TRBV6-6 to TRBJ1-2, with TRBD1 matching 9 bases. The CDR3 totals 11 residues. Germline CDR1 is MNHNY and CDR2 is SVGAGI (reference sequence). With 8 bases clipped from V and 8 bases from J, the junction kept 3 bases outside the gene matches. CDR3 coding DNA: TGTGCCAGCTCGACAGGGGGAGGCTACACCTTC. It is translated as CASSTGGGYTF.

In its sample, this clone was seen a few times. In DNA form, the CDR3 reads TGTGCCAGTACGAAGGGGCTAATCGGGTTTCAGCCCCAGCATTTT. Protein product: CASTKGLIGFQPQHF. The rearrangement uses TRBV19 and TRBJ1-5, with D maybe TRBD1 (5 bases). The germline CDR1 and CDR2 sequences are LNHDA and SQIVND (reference sequence). Trimming shortened V by 7 bases and J by 6 bases, and 19 bases separated the two germline ends. This CDR3 comprises 15 residues.

This clone was seen a few times. The CDR3 here is CASSSQGWGSNQPQHF. CDR3 coding DNA: TGTGCCAGCAGCTCACAGGGGTGGGGGAGCAATCAGCCCCAGCATTTT. This chain links TRBV7-6 with TRBJ1-5; 7 bases agree with TRBD1. With 4 bases clipped from V and 1 base from J, the junction kept 7 bases outside the gene matches. CDR3 size: 16 residues. Germline V gene lookup returns CDR1 SGHVS and CDR2 FNYEAQ.

The rearrangement uses TRBV19 and TRBJ1-4; a possible D gene is TRBD1 (6 bases). The CDR3 loop spans 12 amino acids. The V end was cut by 6 bases, the J end by 4 bases, with 6 bases between. Germline V lookup: CDR1 LNHDA, CDR2 SQIVND (reference sequence). The CDR3 protein is CASRGGNEKLFF. The CDR3 DNA reads as TGTGCCAGTAGAGGGGGTAATGAAAAACTGTTTTTT.

V usage is TRBV3-1 (or the pseudogene TRBV3-2) and J usage is TRBJ2-7; D is unresolved. V was shortened by 1 base and J by 3 bases, with 10 bases between the two germline ends. Looked up from germline, CDR1 is LGHDT and CDR2 is YNNKEL (reference sequence). This CDR3 contains 14 residues. The CDR3 nucleotides read TGTGCCAGCAGCCAAGTTGATAGCCGCTACGAGCAGTACTTC. It codes for CASSQVDSRYEQYF.

The genes are TRBV6-2 or TRBV6-3 and TRBJ1-5; no firm D call. CDR1 is MNHEY, CDR2 SVGEGT, per germline. The V and J ends lost 2 bases and 2 bases respectively, with 10 bases between them. The CDR3 totals 15 residues. The CDR3 is CASSYGRVGNQPQHF. The DNA for the CDR3 is TGTGCCAGCAGTTACGGCCGGGTGGGCAATCAGCCCCAGCATTTT.

This rearrangement joins TRBV28 to TRBJ2-7; a possible D gene is TRBD1 (6 bases). Trimming removed 5 bases from V and 3 bases from J, with 17 bases in between. Germline CDR1 and CDR2: MDHEN and SYDVKM. CDR3 length equals 15 residues. The CDR3: CASSPSDRSFYEQYF. CDR3 DNA: TGTGCCAGCAGTCCGTCGGACAGATCCTTCTACGAGCAGTACTTC.

To note about this clone: Additional DNA sequences in this sample encode the identical CDR3. This chain connects TRBV7-9 to TRBJ1-2; 9 bases are a match to TRBD1. There are 14 residues in the CDR3. Trimming cost V 5 bases and J 2 bases; bases outside gene matches: 3. The germline V gene has CDR1 SEHNR and CDR2 FQNEAQ (reference sequence). CDR3 protein: CASSPGQGNYGYTF. The CDR3 DNA reads as TGTGCCAGCAGCCCCGGACAGGGGAACTATGGCTACACCTTC.